These T cell receptor beta chains were read from a single sample in a study of T cells after yellow fever vaccination. TCRdb fed the 5' RACE reads into MiXCR, producing one record per CDR3 protein. The sample consists of roughly 520,000 distinct CDR3 sequences, about a fifth of them appearing once. The sample was PBMCs, taken around 3 weeks after the first yellow fever vaccination. These receptors were taken from a young man who received the YFV17D yellow fever vaccine. The CDR3 runs from the conserved cysteine through the conserved F or W. D genes are given only for firm matches. Rows give clone size only sometimes, using once, few, many, or a class for an expanded clone.

d_call,j_call,clone_size,v_call,cdr3_nt,cdr3_aa
-,TRBJ2-3,-,TRBV7-9,TGTGCCAGCAGCTTACAGGGTACCCTCACAGATACGCAGTATTTT,CASSLQGTLTDTQYF
-,TRBJ2-4,many,TRBV7-2,TGTGCCAGCAGCTCCCTACGAAGGGACATTCAGTACTTC,CASSSLRRDIQYF
-,TRBJ2-6,-,TRBV27,TGTGCCAGCAGTTTATATCCAGTTAGCTCTGGGGCCAACGTCCTGACTTTC,CASSLYPVSSGANVLTF
-,TRBJ1-2,-,TRBV12-3/TRBV12-4,TGTGCCAGCAGTCAGACACCAGTTGGCTATGGCTACACCTTC,CASSQTPVGYGYTF
-,TRBJ1-1,-,TRBV7-9,TGTGCCAGCAGCTTTTGGGGACGGACTATTGGGAACACTGAAGCTTTCTTT,CASSFWGRTIGNTEAFF
TRBD1,TRBJ1-5,few,TRBV7-2,TGTGCCAGCAGCATCGGACAGGGATCGAGCAATCAGCCCCAGCATTTT,CASSIGQGSSNQPQHF
-,TRBJ2-6,many,TRBV7-2,TGTGCCAGCAGCTTAGCGTATTTGAGGTCTGGGGCCAACGTCCTGACTTTC,CASSLAYLRSGANVLTF
TRBD1,TRBJ2-5,once,TRBV9,TGTGCCAGCAGCGACCCGGGACAGGGCGCCTTTGAGACCCAGTACTTC,CASSDPGQGAFETQYF
-,TRBJ2-5,-,TRBV5-1,TGCGCCAGCAGCTTGGAGGAGGCCGACCAAGAGACCCAGTACTTC,CASSLEEADQETQYF
-,TRBJ1-6,few,TRBV7-2,TGTGCCAGCAGCTTAAGTCGCCGGGATTCACCCCTCCACTTT,CASSLSRRDSPLHF
-,TRBJ1-1,few,TRBV6-1,TGTGCCAGCAGTCAAAAAATTGCGGCTGAAGCTTTCTTT,CASSQKIAAEAFF
-,TRBJ2-3,few,TRBV11-2,TGTGCCAGCAGCTTAGTCCGGACTACGGGGAGGCGCACAGATACGCAGTATTTT,CASSLVRTTGRRTDTQYF
-,TRBJ1-2,few,TRBV7-9,TGTGCCAGCAGCCCCTCCCCCGACAGAGCCTATGGCTACACCTTC,CASSPSPDRAYGYTF
-,TRBJ1-1,-,TRBV30,TGTGCCTGGAGTGTACTGGGGTATATCACTGAAGCTTTCTTT,CAWSVLGYITEAFF
TRBD2,TRBJ2-5,-,TRBV7-8,TGTGCCAGCAGCCGAGGGGGGACTAGCGGGGAGACCCAGTACTTC,CASSRGGTSGETQYF
TRBD1,TRBJ1-2,few,TRBV28,TGTGCCAGCGTCCCCGGACAGGAGATCTATGGCTACACCTTC,CASVPGQEIYGYTF
TRBD2,TRBJ2-1,few,TRBV6-1,TGTGCCAGCAAACTACTAGCGGGGAAAGTCGATGAGCAGTTCTTC,CASKLLAGKVDEQFF
-,TRBJ2-7,-,TRBV10-2,TGCGCCAGCAACTTAGGAGGAGTCCTCTACGAGCAGTACTTC,CASNLGGVLYEQYF
-,TRBJ2-3,-,TRBV20-1,TGCAGTGCTCCCAGCGGTTGGGACACAGATACGCAGTATTTT,CSAPSGWDTDTQYF
-,TRBJ2-5,-,TRBV4-2,TGTGCCAGCAGCCAAGGTGTTGTCGGAAGTGGAGAGACCCAGTACTTC,CASSQGVVGSGETQYF
-,TRBJ1-2,few,TRBV12-3/TRBV12-4,TGTGCCAGCAGTTTCGGGGATGGCTATGGCTACACCTTC,CASSFGDGYGYTF
TRBD2,TRBJ2-7,few,TRBV25-1,TGTGCCAGCAGTAATTTTGGGACTACCTACGAGCAGTACTTC,CASSNFGTTYEQYF
-,TRBJ2-5,-,TRBV2,TGTGCCAGCAGTGAAATCAGCCAAGAGACCCAGTACTTC,CASSEISQETQYF
-,TRBJ2-7,few,TRBV20-1,TGCAGTGCTAGCGGGGGGCAACCCTACGAGCAGTACTTC,CSASGGQPYEQYF
-,TRBJ2-2,-,TRBV4-3,TGCGCCAGCAGCCAAGTCGCGGGGGCCTCCCTCGGGGAGCTGTTTTTT,CASSQVAGASLGELFF
-,TRBJ2-5,-,TRBV20-1,TGCAGTGCTAGAGAGATCGAGGGGACCCAGTACTTC,CSAREIEGTQYF
TRBD2,TRBJ2-1,-,TRBV27,TGTGCCAGCAGATCCCTAGCGGGGGGGCCTGAGCAGTTCTTC,CASRSLAGGPEQFF
-,TRBJ2-5,many,TRBV7-2,TGTGCCAGCAGTTTAGGACAGAAAGAGACCCAGTACTTC,CASSLGQKETQYF
-,TRBJ1-4,few,TRBV7-9,TGTGCCAGCAGCTTGGGCAGTTTGGTTAATGAAAAACTGTTTTTT,CASSLGSLVNEKLFF
TRBD2,TRBJ2-1,-,TRBV6-2/TRBV6-3,TGTGCCAGCAGAAGCGGGATTGAGCAGTTCTTC,CASRSGIEQFF
-,TRBJ2-7,-,TRBV3-1,TGTGCCAGCGGGCACGGAGTCCTCTCCTACGAGCAGTACTTC,CASGHGVLSYEQYF
-,TRBJ2-2,-,TRBV6-2/TRBV6-3,TGTGCCAGCAAAACCTTGGCCGGCTTGAACACCGGGGAGCTGTTTTTT,CASKTLAGLNTGELFF
-,TRBJ1-6,-,TRBV4-2,TGTGCCAGCAGCCCTCAGGCAGGGGTTAATTCACCCCTCCACTTT,CASSPQAGVNSPLHF
-,TRBJ1-2,-,TRBV7-9,TGTGCCAGCAGCTTACGAGCTGCTGGCTACACCTTC,CASSLRAAGYTF
-,TRBJ2-6,-,TRBV4-3,TGCGCCAGCAGCCAAGAAGCTGGGGCCAACGTCCTGACTTTC,CASSQEAGANVLTF
-,TRBJ2-5,-,TRBV20-1,TGCAGTGGGGACCTAGAAGAGACCCAGTACTTC,CSGDLEETQYF
TRBD1,TRBJ1-5,-,TRBV15,TGTGCCACCAGACAGGGGAATCAGCCCCAGCATTTT,CATRQGNQPQHF
-,TRBJ2-1,few,TRBV29-1,TGCAGTCATTGGGGGACCAAAGGCAATGAGCAGTTCTTC,CSHWGTKGNEQFF
-,TRBJ2-1,-,TRBV3-1,TGTGCCAGCAGCCAAAGGGAATTCCGGGGGCGCTTGGATGAGCAGTTCTTC,CASSQREFRGRLDEQFF
TRBD1,TRBJ1-1,few,TRBV20-1,TGCAGTGCAATTCGCCCCGGGACAGTAAACACTGAAGCTTTCTTT,CSAIRPGTVNTEAFF